What follows are 24 T cell receptor beta chains derived from one specimen sequenced in a study of T cell changes during pregnancy in multiple sclerosis. The repertoire was sequenced with immunoSEQ multiplex PCR; TCRdb's copy has only in-frame clones and lacks some. Of more than 100,000 clones listed, around nine tenths were seen once; the top ten hold about 0.89%. Sequenced material: peripheral blood, taken after pregnancy. These receptors were taken from a female donor with multiple sclerosis, enrolled in a pregnancy study.

This chain links TRBV6-5 with TRBJ2-2; D remains unclear. V lost 6 bases, J lost 3 bases, and 5 bases lay in between. The CDR3 sequence is 12 residues long. CDR1 and CDR2 from the germline V gene are MNHEY and SVGAGI. The CDR3 reads CASSRDTGELFF. CDR3 bases: TGTGCCAGCAGCCGCGACACCGGGGAGCTGTTTTTT.

The gene calls are TRBV15 and TRBJ2-5; the match to TRBD2 covers 16 bases. The V and J ends lost 1 base and 2 bases, in that order; junction bases with no gene match: 4. Germline assignment: CDR1 LNHNV and CDR2 YYDKDF (reference sequence). The CDR3 extends over 18 amino acids. CDR3 coding DNA: TGTGCCACCAGCAGAGGGGGACTAGCGGGAGGGCATCAAGAGACCCAGTACTTC. Amino acid sequence: CATSRGGLAGGHQETQYF.

The chain has TRBV4-2 and TRBJ2-1, with D tentatively TRBD2 (5 bases). From germline, CDR1 is LGHNA and CDR2 YNFKEQ. Deletions cut 0 bases from V and 9 bases from J, with 9 bases between. CDR3 size: 13 residues. The CDR3 protein is CASSQDSEGEQFF. CDR3 DNA sequence: TGTGCCAGCAGCCAAGATTCAGAGGGTGAGCAGTTCTTC.

The V gene is TRBV5-1, the J gene TRBJ1-1; D may be TRBD1 (6 bases). Germline loops: CDR1 SGHRS, CDR2 YFSETQ. The CDR3 consists of 14 residues. V lost 1 base, J lost 4 bases, and 11 bases lay in between. The CDR3 nucleotides are TGCGCCAGCAGCTTGCAGGGGTCGGGCACTGAAGCTTTCTTT. It specifies CASSLQGSGTEAFF.

This chain joins TRBV19 and TRBJ2-2; D perhaps matches TRBD2 (7 bases). V was pared by 6 bases and J by 1 base, with 9 bases between. The germline gives CDR1 LNHDA, CDR2 SQIVND (reference sequence). The CDR3 spans 14 residues. The CDR3 spells CASRAGQNTGELFF. CDR3 nucleotides: TGTGCCAGTAGAGCGGGACAGAACACCGGGGAGCTGTTTTTT. The full variable domain, rest sourced from reference TRBV19 and TRBJ2-2, is DGGITQSPKYLFRKEGQNVTLSCEQNLNHDAMYWYRQDPGQGLRLIYYSQIVNDFQKGDIAEGYSVSREKKESFPLTVTSAQKNPTAFYLCASRAGQNTGELFFGEGSRLTVL.

This chain uses TRBV5-5 with TRBJ2-3; no firm D call. The germline V gene has CDR1 SGHKS and CDR2 YYEKEE (reference sequence). The CDR3 spans 15 residues. Trimming cost V 0 bases and J 13 bases, with 21 bases left between them. CDR3 coding DNA: TGTGCCAGCAGCTTGGAGGTGGCCAGTTGGGCTTGGGAGTATTTT. Its translation is CASSLEVASWAWEYF.

This sequence joins TRBV4-2 and TRBJ2-5; 11 bases align to TRBD2. V lost 1 base to trimming and J lost 2 bases; unmatched junction nucleotides: 3. Germline V gene sequence: CDR1 LGHNA, CDR2 YNFKEQ. This CDR3 spans 16 amino acids. This CDR3 is CASSQAASGGQETQYF. The CDR3, as DNA: TGTGCCAGCAGCCAAGCTGCTAGCGGGGGGCAAGAGACCCAGTACTTC.

The gene calls are TRBV11-2 and TRBJ1-4; 7 positions agree with TRBD1. Per the germline V gene, CDR1 is SGHAT and CDR2 is FQNNGV. V dropped 7 bases and J dropped 4; count of bases not matched to a gene: 12. This CDR3 has 16 residues. For the CDR3, the DNA is TGTGCCAGCACCGAGGAATACAGGGGCCTTAATGAAAAACTGTTTTTT. Protein sequence: CASTEEYRGLNEKLFF.

The CDR3 is CASSLFPRGETGELFF. CDR3 DNA sequence: TGTGCCAGCAGTTTATTCCCCAGGGGTGAGACCGGGGAGCTGTTTTTT. The V call is TRBV27, the J call TRBJ2-2; D possibly corresponds to TRBD1 (6 bases). CDR1 MNHEY and CDR2 SMNVEV come from the germline V gene (reference sequence). The V and J ends lost 1 base and 5 bases respectively, with 14 bases between them. The CDR3 is made up of 16 amino acids.

A single count supports this clone. This specimen includes other DNA sequences encoding the same CDR3. This chain joins TRBV5-4 and TRBJ1-5; 7 bases match TRBD1. The V gene end was trimmed by 2 bases and the J gene end by 4 bases; junction bases not matched to a gene: 3. Looked up from germline, CDR1 is SGHNT and CDR2 is YYREEE (reference sequence). The CDR3 extends over 14 amino acids. The CDR3 coding sequence is TGTGCCAGCAGCTTAGCAGGGGGTAATCAGCCCCAGCATTTT. This gives the protein CASSLAGGNQPQHF. The full variable domain, with the rest looked up from reference TRBV5-4 and TRBJ1-5, is ETGVTQSPTHLIKTRGQQVTLRCSSQSGHNTVSWYQQALGQGPQFIFQYYREEENGRGNFPPRFSGLQFPNYSSELNVNALELDDSALYLCASSLAGGNQPQHFGDGTRLSIL.

The chain is built from TRBV5-1 and TRBJ2-7, with TRBD2 matching over 8 bases. CDR1 is SGHRS and CDR2 is YFSETQ in the germline V gene. The CDR3 covers 16 residues. The ends lost 0 bases at V and 0 bases at J; junction bases unmatched: 5. DNA for the CDR3: TGCGCCAGCAGCTTGGCCCAGCGGGGGTACTCCTACGAGCAGTACTTC. Its protein is CASSLAQRGYSYEQYF.

The chain employs TRBV19 and TRBJ2-3, with a tentative D call TRBD1 (6 bases). CDR3 size: 16 residues. Germline V CDR1 and CDR2: LNHDA, SQIVND (reference sequence). The V gene lost 5 bases and the J gene lost 5 bases, with 20 bases spanning the gap. The CDR3 region is CASSPSRLSRGDTQYF. The CDR3 nucleotides are TGTGCCAGTAGTCCCTCCAGGCTAAGCAGGGGAGATACGCAGTATTTT.

The rearrangement links TRBV5-4 to TRBJ2-4; TRBD1 aligns across 9 bases. The CDR3 sequence is 13 residues long. Losses at the gene ends were 4 bases for V and 8 bases for J; bases not matched to a gene: 4. CDR1 and CDR2 (germline): SGHNT, YYREEE (reference sequence). The CDR3 DNA follows: TGTGCCAGCAGCCCGGGACAGGGTGACATTCAGTACTTC. Encoded protein: CASSPGQGDIQYF.

This clone was detected once. The chain links TRBV4-3 to TRBJ1-1, with TRBD1 as a possible D gene (5 bases). Looked up from germline, CDR1 is LGHNA and CDR2 is YSLEER. This CDR3 spans 17 amino acids. V lost 0 bases to trimming and J lost 1 base, with 15 bases between them. CDR3 in amino acids: CASSQDQGRDWNTEAFF. The CDR3 DNA reads as TGCGCCAGCAGCCAAGATCAAGGTCGGGACTGGAACACTGAAGCTTTCTTT.

The CDR3 protein is CASSLGGRSTWLSYTF. The DNA of the CDR3 is TGTGCCAGCAGTTTGGGGGGGCGAAGTACTTGGTTAAGCTACACCTTC. The J gene is TRBJ1-2, the V gene TRBV27, with a weak D call TRBD1 (6 bases). The CDR3 has 16 residues. Germline CDR1 and CDR2: MNHEY and SMNVEV (reference sequence). The V end was cut by 3 bases, the J end by 9 bases, with 23 bases between.

The CDR3 loop reads CASSASGGQYEQYF. DNA of the CDR3: TGTGCCAGCAGCGCCAGCGGGGGCCAGTACGAGCAGTACTTC. The V and J genes are TRBV9 and TRBJ2-7; 8 bases fit TRBD2. Trimming removed 3 bases from V and 4 bases from J; junction bases left unmatched: 6. Germline CDR1 SGDLS, CDR2 YYNGEE. There are 14 residues in the CDR3. Filled out from reference TRBV9 and TRBJ2-7, the complete variable domain reads DSGVTQTPKHLITATGQRVTLRCSPRSGDLSVYWYQQSLDQGLQFLIQYYNGEERAKGNILERFSAQQFPDLHSELNLSSLELGDSALYFCASSASGGQYEQYFGPGTRLTVT.

This chain links TRBV7-3 with TRBJ1-1; 7 positions match TRBD1. Germline CDR1 is SGHTA and CDR2 is FQGTGA. There are 13 residues in the CDR3. The V segment lost 5 bases and the J segment 4 bases; nucleotides outside the gene matches: 4. The CDR3 bases are TGTGCCAGCAGCAGAGACAGGGCCACTGAAGCTTTCTTT. Protein sequence: CASSRDRATEAFF.

This sequence joins TRBV7-3 and TRBJ1-6; 8 nucleotides line up with TRBD1. Germline V gives CDR1 SGHTA, CDR2 FQGTGA. The length of the CDR3 is 15 residues. Trimming cost V 5 bases and J 6 bases; bases outside gene matches: 6. The CDR3 DNA is TGTGCCAGCAGCCAGAAGACAGGGGTTAATTCACCCCTCCACTTT. It yields the protein CASSQKTGVNSPLHF.

The genes are TRBV15 and TRBJ2-3; 14 bases align to TRBD2. Trimming took 2 bases from V and 2 from J; bases not matched to a gene: 15. The germline V gene encodes CDR1 LNHNV and CDR2 YYDKDF (reference sequence). This CDR3 contains 21 residues. CDR3 sequence (DNA): TGTGCCACCAGCAGAACCACGGGACTAGCGGGAGTTTCCGTAAACACAGATACGCAGTATTTT. Translating gives CATSRTTGLAGVSVNTDTQYF.

J is TRBJ2-7 and V is TRBV29-1; 7 nucleotides align to TRBD1. V trimming: 6 bases; J trimming: 3 bases; junction bases outside the gene matches: 11. The CDR3 covers 14 residues. Germline V CDR1 and CDR2: SQVTM, ANQGSEA. The CDR3 sequence is CSVGRQGRGYEQYF. CDR3 nucleotides: TGCAGCGTGGGCCGACAGGGCCGAGGCTACGAGCAGTACTTC.

The gene calls are TRBV5-5 and TRBJ1-1; 8 nucleotides align to TRBD1. Germline-derived CDR1 and CDR2 are SGHKS and YYEKEE (reference sequence). V dropped 4 bases and J dropped 5; count of bases not matched to a gene: 16. The CDR3 consists of 17 residues. In DNA, the CDR3 is TGTGCCAGCAGCCCCAGTCCCGGGACAGGAATGGGAACTGAAGCTTTCTTT. Translation: CASSPSPGTGMGTEAFF.

The chain recombines TRBV29-1 with TRBJ2-2; D perhaps matches TRBD2 (5 bases). CDR1 is SQVTM and CDR2 is ANQGSEA in the germline V gene. V dropped 6 bases and J dropped 0 bases, with 8 bases sitting between them. The CDR3 sequence is 13 residues long. CDR3 DNA: TGCAGCGTGCGGGCTGCGAACACCGGGGAGCTGTTTTTT. Translating gives CSVRAANTGELFF.

The chain uses TRBV28 and TRBJ1-2; 12 nucleotides align to TRBD1. V shed 5 bases, J shed 1 base, and the junction held 8 bases outside the gene matches. The CDR3 is 17 residues long. Germline CDR1 is MDHEN and CDR2 is SYDVKM. DNA for the CDR3: TGTGCCAGCAGTCTCGGGACAGGGGGCGCCCTTAACTATGGCTACACCTTC. Encoded protein: CASSLGTGGALNYGYTF.

The chain joins TRBV6-5 to TRBJ1-1; D is perhaps TRBD1 (6 bases). The CDR3 loop spans 13 amino acids. Germline assignment: CDR1 MNHEY and CDR2 SVGAGI. V lost 7 bases and J 5 bases, leaving 14 bases between the germline ends. The CDR3 region has the DNA TGTGCCAGCACCCAGGGGAAGTGGACTGAAGCTTTCTTT. Its translation is CASTQGKWTEAFF.